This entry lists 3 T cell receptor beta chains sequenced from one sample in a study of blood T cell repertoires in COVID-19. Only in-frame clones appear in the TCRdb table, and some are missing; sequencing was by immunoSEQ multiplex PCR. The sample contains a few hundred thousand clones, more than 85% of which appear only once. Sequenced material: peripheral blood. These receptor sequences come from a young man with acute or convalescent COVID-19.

CDR3 in amino acids: CAWSVQHNQPQHF. The CDR3 DNA reads as TGTGCCTGGAGTGTACAACACAATCAGCCCCAGCATTTT. J is TRBJ1-5 and V is TRBV30, with unresolved D. Germline V gene sequence: CDR1 GTSNPN, CDR2 SVGIG (reference sequence). The CDR3 totals 13 residues. Trimming shortened V by 0 bases and J by 3 bases, and 6 bases separated the two germline ends.

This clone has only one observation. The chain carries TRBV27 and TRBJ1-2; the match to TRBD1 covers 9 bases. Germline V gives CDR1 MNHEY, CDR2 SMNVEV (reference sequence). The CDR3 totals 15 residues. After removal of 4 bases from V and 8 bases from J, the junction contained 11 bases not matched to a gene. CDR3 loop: CASSSPGQGTWGYTF. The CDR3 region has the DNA TGTGCCAGCAGTTCCCCGGGACAGGGAACGTGGGGCTACACCTTC.

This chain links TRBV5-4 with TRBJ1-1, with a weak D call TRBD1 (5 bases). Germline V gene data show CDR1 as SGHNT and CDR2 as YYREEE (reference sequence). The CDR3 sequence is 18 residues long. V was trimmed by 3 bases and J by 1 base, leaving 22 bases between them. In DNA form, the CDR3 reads TGTGCCAGCAGCTCCGTCATACCCCGAGGAGGGACGAACACTGAAGCTTTCTTT. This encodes CASSSVIPRGGTNTEAFF.